This T cell receptor (beta chain) emerged from a study of naive and memory T cell subsets (TCRdb year 2017). As for the study more broadly: Sorted naive and memory T cell subsets from peripheral blood were analyzed in the study using a UMI-based, open-source pipeline for TCR alpha and beta sequencing. Complete agreement was observed between the functional CMV T cell responses and the IgG serology results. RNA was DNase-treated and reverse transcribed with TCR constant-region primers, mostly using SuperScript III.

The germline V gene provides CDR1 SNHLY and CDR2 FYNNEI. The CDR3 sequence holds 14 residues, the cysteine and phenylalanine included. CDR3 DNA only is kept here, 42 bases in frame from base 1. V is reduced by 8 bases and J by 4 bases, leaving a spacing of 14 bases between them. TCR alpha and beta chain libraries were amplified separately from the second PCR step onward. The CMV status of each donor was determined by measuring IFNgamma production from CD4+ T cells after fresh PBMCs had been stimulated overnight with CMV viral lysate. Using Miltenyi beads, CD4 T cells were first positively selected, and CD8 T cells were then positively selected from the CD4-negative fraction. After staining for CD3, CD4, CD8, CD45RA, CD27 and a live/dead dye, cells were sorted on a BD Aria II into four subsets based on CD45RA and CD27. Blood came from three healthy volunteers, each fractionated into CD4 and CD8 T cells and then into four differentiation subsets. About 0.13 L of peripheral blood was collected from each donor, and PBMC were isolated by Ficoll-Paque PLUS density-gradient centrifugation. After sorting, cells were lysed in RLT buffer, RNA was extracted using a Qiagen RNeasy kit, and the extracted RNA was stored at -80 degrees C.

Overall results and qualifications from the work: Once error correction was done, more than 90% of naive TCR sequences showed up just once, which made the naive abundance distributions much steeper than those of the memory subsets. The repertoire findings for the naive and memory subsets could not be validated against a ground truth, as none was available. A few larger clonotypes were present in naive repertoires, especially CD8 naive repertoires, and these clonotypes were possibly memory cells re-expressing CD45RA. In both CD4 and CD8 cells, the Gini index increased while Shannon and inverse Simpson diversity decreased from naive through CM, EM and EMRA. Clonotypes were defined as single alpha or beta chain sequences, not paired alpha/beta receptors. TCR abundance followed a power law with an exponent that was different for naive and memory subsets but consistent across the three individuals. RNA-based TCR counts may be affected by expression changes linked to T cell activation and differentiation.

On this clonotype: Its antigen is unknown. It has no much larger one-base neighbor in the sample; base qualities were not kept.

The library was obtained by UMI-ligation and nested PCR. To cover both TRBC1 and TRBC2, the beta constant-region primer consisted of an equimolar mix of two oligonucleotides. T4 RNA ligase 1 ligated a single-stranded oligonucleotide carrying the SP2 primer and a 12-nucleotide UMI to the cDNA 3' end. The ligated cDNA went through four rounds of PCR with nested alpha and beta constant-region primers together with the SP2 primer. The ligation reaction was kept at 16 degrees C for about 18-25 hours. PCR2 was typically performed as a SYBR Green qPCR and was stopped at a predetermined threshold so that over-amplification was prevented. All purifications after the first were performed with Agencourt AMPure XP magnetic beads. Libraries were quantified by Qubit and checked on a TapeStation, with a main peak expected near 650 bp. Sequencing of the pooled libraries was done on an Illumina MiSeq using v2 2x251 paired-end kits, which typically yielded about 1-2 million reads per sample. Libraries were pooled at 4 nM per sample, and about 4.5-7% PhiX was added to improve cluster recognition. The published analysis was carried out like this. Decombinator assigned V and J genes to Demultiplexor-processed FASTQ reads by tag matching, allowing a single base-pair mismatch. Collapsinator relied on UMIs to fix sequencing errors as well as frequency errors caused by PCR heterogeneity. TCRs were translated and CDR3s were extracted from the conserved cysteine to the FGXG phenylalanine by CDR3Translator, with non-productive sequences being flagged. Gini, Shannon entropy and inverse Simpson indices were calculated on repertoires that had been subsampled to equal numbers of UMI-defined TCRs. Within the linear range, a power law was fitted to clonotype abundance distributions using maximum likelihood. When run on a single naive CD8 sample, MIGEC and the pipeline yielded similar UMI counts, similar unique TCR numbers and similar clonal distributions. In one analysis, naive TCRs that were also found in any memory subset of the same donor were excluded from the naive repertoire. The repertoires were searched for 7,000 to 8,000 CMV-associated CDR3 sequences that had been compiled from VDJdb and a published dataset. TCRdb reanalyzed the raw reads on its own, using fastp at Q25 for trimming and MiXCR for clone calling, and kept in-frame beta chains. Every distinct CDR3 protein forms one entry, paired with its most common genes and DNA. Here the V and J calls rest on TCRdb's processing, not on the authors' analysis. This sample has under 150,000 distinct CDR3 sequences in its table, and about a sixth of those were observed once. The ten largest make up approximately 0.13% of the sample.

This chain joins TRBV2 to TRBJ2-2; the D gene is possibly TRBD2, with 6 bases matching. The sequencing sample was made of naive CD4+ T cells from blood. The cell subset or site label of this sample denotes: naive T cells, CD45RA high CD27+. This sequence was found in a human donor in good health. The nucleotides read TGTGCCAGCGTTAAGTCGGGGGTCACCGGGGAGCTGTTTTTT. Its translation reads: CASVKSGVTGELFF. This CDR3, with the reference TRBV2 and TRBJ2-2 proteins standing in past its ends, gives the full variable domain EPEVTQTPSHQVTQMGQEVILRCVPISNHLYFYWYRQILGQKVEFLVSFYNNEISEKSEIFDDQFSVERPDGSNFTLKIRSTKLEDSAMYFCASVKSGVTGELFFGEGSRLTVL.